This T cell receptor beta chain was observed in a study of vaccination and CD4 T cells after COVID-19 (dated by TCRdb to 2022 to 2024). Regarding the research as a whole: SARS-CoV-2 positivity had been established in the convalescent patients by nasal swab PCR, and mild disease was recorded in several of these patients and severe disease in one. Six males and four females were included in the convalescent cohort, with two Hispanic individuals, seven Caucasians, two Asians and one multiracial person represented. Post-vaccine blood samples were taken a median of about 72 days after the second vaccine dose, with a range of about 13 to 241 days. Post-COVID blood samples from convalescent patients were collected a median of around 110 days after diagnosis, with a range of about 30 to 170 days. Overlapping spike peptide pools from SARS-CoV-2 and from the common cold coronaviruses HCoV-NL63, HCoV-OC43 and HCoV-229E were used as culture stimuli. Control cultures received a CEFX viral epitope pool as the positive control, an HIV-1 Nef peptide pool as the negative control, or no peptide. In more than eight COVID-19 convalescent patients and a few infection-naive healthy vaccine recipients, researchers compared the spike-specific CD4+ TCR repertoire from before mRNA vaccination with the repertoire from after. Participants got two doses of the Pfizer-BioNTech BNT162b2 vaccine (n=8) or two doses of the Moderna mRNA-1273 vaccine (n=2). Broad study findings and their caveats: Of the vaccine-specific clones found in convalescent patients, nearly all (304 of 307) were mono-reactive for SARS-CoV-2 spike instead of being cross-reactive with common cold coronaviruses. Relatively few convalescent patients were included in the study, and early timepoints after natural infection were not analyzed. Although the median number of SARS-CoV-2-reactive clonotypes went up from roughly 20 after infection to 30 to 45 after vaccination, the increase was not significant. Among the post-vaccine SARS-CoV-2-reactive clones in convalescent patients, a median approximately 86% showed up only after vaccination, which suggests vaccine-specific priming.

Turning to this clonotype: The clone's antigen remains unknown. No base quality information exists; no much larger clone differs at one position.

Trimming takes 4 bases from V and 4 bases from J, and the germline ends sit 10 bases apart. CDR1 and CDR2 are drawn from the germline V gene (reference sequence): LNHDA, SQIVND. The CDR3 covers 13 residues, taking in both the cysteine and the phenylalanine. Only the CDR3 portion is preserved as DNA: 39 bases, with reading frame beginning at the first base. The treatment or condition label on this specimen signifies: approximately 9-day PBMC culture with coronavirus spike peptide pools or control peptides (ViraFEST assay). The ViraFEST assay, used in the study, expanded antigen-specific T cells with peptide pools and then identified the expanded clonotypes through TCR sequencing. The convalescent patients' positive SARS-CoV-2 PCR tests were from March to December 2020, which was before the Alpha, Beta and Delta variants emerged in the United States. Each well held about 1.8 million PBMCs cultured with approximately 10 ug/ml peptide pools in IMDM containing roughly 5% human AB serum and about 10 IU/ml IL-2. Half of the culture medium was replaced with fresh IL-2-containing medium on days 3 and 7. Once the cells had been in culture for about 10 days, the EasySep CD4+ T cell isolation kit was used to isolate CD4+ T cells by negative selection. Ficoll-Paque Plus gradient centrifugation was used to isolate PBMCs from whole blood, and the isolated PBMCs were then either used fresh or cryopreserved at -140C. In general, triplicate wells were set up for every culture condition.

The method was PCR. At the Johns Hopkins FTIC core, DNA from the cultured CD4+ T cells underwent TCR sequencing with the Oncomine TCR Beta short-read assay. Genomic DNA was extracted from the cultured CD4+ T cells with the QIAamp micro DNA kit. Oncomine TCR Beta libraries from cultured CD4+ T cells were pooled using unique dual indexes and sequenced on an Illumina iSeq 100. The source study handled its data this way. Non-productive sequences were filtered out, and CDR3s that did not start with C, did not end with F or W, or were shorter than 7 amino acids were discarded. The MANAFEST web application identified antigen-specific clonotypes by comparing peptide-stimulated wells against reference wells and other culture wells. For a clone to be called positive, the clone needed an FDR below 0.05, an odds ratio above 5, and a productive frequency above 0.1% in at least two of three replicate wells. Cross-reactive clonotypes were defined as significantly expanded in both SARS-CoV-2 spike wells and at least one common cold coronavirus spike condition. Using R version 3.6.1, CDR3 homology was evaluated through Levenshtein distances (stringdist) along with unrooted phylogenetic trees (ape). Through fastp at Q25 and MiXCR, TCRdb rebuilt clones from the public reads, retaining in-frame beta chains. When rows share a CDR3 protein, they turn into one entry using the most common DNA and genes. The V and J calls follow TCRdb's processing rather than the paper's. This sample gives about 15,000 distinct CDR3 sequences in total; under 50% of them show up just once. Roughly an eighth of the sample is held by the ten biggest clonotypes.

This receptor was obtained from a human donor who had recovered from COVID-19. Sequenced: CD4+ T cells from blood, cultured in vitro. Recombination linked TRBV19 to TRBJ1-1, with the D gene not clear enough to name. The sequenced DNA is TGTGCCAGTAGTAGGGTCCCCGGCACTGAAGCTTTCTTT. Its coded protein is CASSRVPGTEAFF. Outside the CDR3, residues come from the reference TRBV19 and TRBJ1-1 proteins, so the full variable domain is: DGGITQSPKYLFRKEGQNVTLSCEQNLNHDAMYWYRQDPGQGLRLIYYSQIVNDFQKGDIAEGYSVSREKKESFPLTVTSAQKNPTAFYLCASSRVPGTEAFFGQGTRLTVV.